This T cell receptor beta chain emerged from a study of cytomegalovirus exposure and HLA in healthy donors. A multiplex PCR was run with 60 Vbeta primers and 13 Jbeta primers. Repertoires were generated with immunoSEQ multiplex PCR, while TCRdb's copy carries only in-frame clones and drops some. Among some 120,000 clones listed, approximately 68% were seen once. In its sample, this clone was seen a few times. The antigen remains undetermined. Overall study findings and caveats: Likely technical artifact: a cluster of highly shared sequence variants. It was in a later analysis that TCR association rates were seen to vary by HLA locus, highest for DRB1 and lowest for HLA-C.

Per germline, CDR1 SEHNR and CDR2 FQNEAQ (reference sequence). V shed 1 base and J 5 bases; nucleotides not matched to a gene: 3. The CDR3 has 14 residues. Sample: PBMCs. The source of this sequence is a man aged 25-45 years in good health and CMV-seropositive. J is TRBJ2-3 and V is TRBV7-9; 7 bases fit TRBD2. CDR3 region: CASSLVREGDTQYF. CDR3 in DNA: TGTGCCAGCAGCTTAGTAAGGGAGGGAGATACGCAGTATTTT.